These T cell receptor beta chains were read from a single sample in a study of T cells in Graves' hyperthyroidism and ophthalmopathy. A single record per CDR3 protein comes from TCRdb applying MiXCR to the multiplex PCR reads. The sample has a few hundred thousand distinct CDR3 sequences; about 15% are singletons. The specimen was blood. Receptor source: a woman under 30 with Graves' hyperthyroidism. Each CDR3 is given with its conserved first and last residue.

V	J	CDR3
TRBV30	TRBJ1-6	CAWDGTGPEPLHF
TRBV6-2/TRBV6-3	TRBJ2-3	CASHQAGGRTDTQYF
TRBV5-5	TRBJ2-3	CASSLWTGASTDTQYF
TRBV2	TRBJ1-2	CASSEKLIIYGYTF
TRBV20-1	TRBJ1-6	CSARDLAGGSSPLHF
TRBV20-1	TRBJ1-5	CSARLQGGNQPQHF
TRBV24-1	TRBJ2-1	CATSDPGGGNEQFF
TRBV7-8	TRBJ2-1	CASSSRLAGYNEQFF
TRBV9	TRBJ2-3	CASSVLATDTQYF
TRBV7-9	TRBJ2-1	CASSSGTSDSYNEQFF
TRBV7-3	TRBJ2-5	CASSSRGGVQETQYF
TRBV12-3/TRBV12-4	TRBJ2-3	CASSFLRGTDTQYF
TRBV11-2	TRBJ2-1	CASSSIAGNEQFF
TRBV20-1	TRBJ2-3	CSARGGQVFDDTQYF
TRBV28	TRBJ2-7	CASSLTSGPTYEQYF
TRBV29-1	TRBJ2-2	CSVSGTSGTGELFF
TRBV20-1	TRBJ1-1	CSASTGTGNTEAFF
TRBV4-1	TRBJ2-3	CASSRPSGRLSSTDTQYF
TRBV30	TRBJ2-4	CAWRQWVAKNIQYF
TRBV3-1	TRBJ2-7	CASSQKSVAGGPYEQYF
TRBV27	TRBJ2-7	CASSSLEETSYEQYF
TRBV7-8	TRBJ2-7	CASSFSQGLPSYEQYF
TRBV12-3/TRBV12-4	TRBJ2-1	CASTPESSGGNEQFF
TRBV11-1	TRBJ2-1	CASSLYRALADHNEQFF
TRBV9	TRBJ2-1	CASTPGIFSSYNEQFF
TRBV28	TRBJ2-1	CASRGTGVGDNEQFF
TRBV20-1	TRBJ2-5	CSAGGLAGSIEETQYF